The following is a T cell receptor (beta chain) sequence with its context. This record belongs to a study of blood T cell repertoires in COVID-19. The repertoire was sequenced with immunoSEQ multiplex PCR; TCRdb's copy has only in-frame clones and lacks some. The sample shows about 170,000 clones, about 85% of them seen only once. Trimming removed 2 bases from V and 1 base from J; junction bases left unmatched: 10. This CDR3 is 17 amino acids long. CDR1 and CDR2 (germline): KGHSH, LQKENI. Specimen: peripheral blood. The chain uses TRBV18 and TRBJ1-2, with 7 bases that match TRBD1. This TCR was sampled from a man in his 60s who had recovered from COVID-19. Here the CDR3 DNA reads TGTGCCAGCTCACCATACGTCCCGGGACAGAATAACTATGGCTACACCTTC. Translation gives CASSPYVPGQNNYGYTF.